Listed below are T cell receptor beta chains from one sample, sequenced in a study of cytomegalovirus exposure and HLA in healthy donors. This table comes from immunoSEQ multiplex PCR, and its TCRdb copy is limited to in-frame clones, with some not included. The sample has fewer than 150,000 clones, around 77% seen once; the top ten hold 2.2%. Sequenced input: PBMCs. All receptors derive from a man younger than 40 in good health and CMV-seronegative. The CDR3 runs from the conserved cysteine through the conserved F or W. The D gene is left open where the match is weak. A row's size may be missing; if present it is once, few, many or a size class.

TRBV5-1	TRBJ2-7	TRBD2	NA	TGCGCCAGCAGCTCCTTAGCGGGAGGAGCCTACGAGCAGTACTTC	CASSSLAGGAYEQYF
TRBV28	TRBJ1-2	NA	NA	TGTGCCAGCAGTTTATTTGCAGGGTGGACCTATGGCTACACCTTC	CASSLFAGWTYGYTF
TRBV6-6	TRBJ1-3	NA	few	TGTGCCAGCAACCCTCAGTACTCTGGAAACACCATATATTTT	CASNPQYSGNTIYF
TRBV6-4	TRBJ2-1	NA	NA	TGTGCCAGCAGTGATGTGGGGAGCTCCTACAATGAGCAGTTCTTC	CASSDVGSSYNEQFF
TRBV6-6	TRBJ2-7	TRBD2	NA	TGTGCCAGCAGTTGGGGGGGAAGGGCCTACGAGCAGTACTTC	CASSWGGRAYEQYF
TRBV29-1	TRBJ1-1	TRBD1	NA	TGCAGCGTCCGGGACAGGGAGGGCACTGAAGCTTTCTTT	CSVRDREGTEAFF
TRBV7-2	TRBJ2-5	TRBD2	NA	TGTGCCAGCAGCCTAGGTCAAGGTTGGAGCGGGAGGTGGGAGACCCAGTACTTC	CASSLGQGWSGRWETQYF
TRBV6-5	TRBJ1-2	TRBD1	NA	TGTGCCAGCAGTTACTCGAAAGGGGGCGCGTGGGGCTACACCTTC	CASSYSKGGAWGYTF
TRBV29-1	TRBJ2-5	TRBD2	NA	TGCAGCGTTTTCGGACTAGCCGCAATTCAAGAGACCCAGTACTTC	CSVFGLAAIQETQYF
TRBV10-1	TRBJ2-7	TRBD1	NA	TGCGCCAGCAGTGTCGGGACAGGGGCCTACGAGCAGTACTTC	CASSVGTGAYEQYF
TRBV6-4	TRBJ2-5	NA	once	TGTGCCAGGGAGACAGTCCAAGAGACCCAGTACTTC	CARETVQETQYF